Listed here is a single TCR beta chain. This specimen comes from a study of blood T cell repertoires in COVID-19. About the research overall: The United States, Italy and Spain supplied acute and convalescent COVID-19 samples.

Profiling relied on immunoSEQ multiplex PCR, and the TCRdb table lists in-frame clones only, not all of them. The sample contains some 80,000 clones, 90% of which appear only once. The CDR3 extends over 15 amino acids. V was pared by 1 base and J by 1 base, with 2 bases of the junction left unmatched. Germline CDR1 is MGHRA and CDR2 is YSYEKL. Sample: peripheral blood. This sequence originates from a woman of 80 years or more with acute or convalescent COVID-19. The genes are TRBV4-1 and TRBJ1-1, with TRBD1 matching over 8 bases. In nucleotides, the CDR3 is TGCGCCAGCAGCCAAGGGACAGGGCCGAACACTGAAGCTTTCTTT. Protein sequence: CASSQGTGPNTEAFF.